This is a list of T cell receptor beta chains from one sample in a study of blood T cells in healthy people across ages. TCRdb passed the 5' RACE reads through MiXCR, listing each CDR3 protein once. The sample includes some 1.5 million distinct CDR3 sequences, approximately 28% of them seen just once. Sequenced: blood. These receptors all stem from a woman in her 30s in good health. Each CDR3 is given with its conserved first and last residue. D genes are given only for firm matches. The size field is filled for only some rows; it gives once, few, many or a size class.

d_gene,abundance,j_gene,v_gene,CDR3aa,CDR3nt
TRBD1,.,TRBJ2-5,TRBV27,CASSSTGGPEQETQYF,TGTGCCAGCAGTTCAACAGGGGGCCCCGAACAAGAGACCCAGTACTTC
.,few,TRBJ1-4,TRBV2,CASSDEQVGDEKLFF,TGTGCCAGCAGTGATGAGCAGGTTGGGGATGAAAAACTGTTTTTT
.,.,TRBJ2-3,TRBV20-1,CSARDRGWLDTQYF,TGCAGTGCTAGAGACCGGGGCTGGCTAGATACGCAGTATTTT
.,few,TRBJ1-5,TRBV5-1,CASSIRPQQPQHF,TGCGCCAGCAGCATCCGTCCCCAGCAGCCCCAGCATTTT
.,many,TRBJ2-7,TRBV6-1,CASISQADYEQYF,TGTGCCAGCATTAGTCAGGCCGACTACGAGCAGTACTTC
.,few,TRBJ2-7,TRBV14,CASSQEWPVNEQYF,TGTGCCAGCAGCCAAGAGTGGCCAGTGAACGAGCAGTACTTC
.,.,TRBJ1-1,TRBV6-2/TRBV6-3,CATNAYLNTEAFF,TGTGCCACAAATGCATATCTGAACACTGAAGCTTTCTTT
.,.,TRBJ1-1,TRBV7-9,CASSLAGFPEAFF,TGTGCCAGCAGCTTAGCGGGATTCCCTGAAGCTTTCTTT
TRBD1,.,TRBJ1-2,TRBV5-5,CASSRDRGVGYTF,TGTGCCAGCAGCCGTGACAGGGGGGTTGGCTACACCTTC
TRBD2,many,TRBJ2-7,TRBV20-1,CSVTQGSGVYEQYF,TGCAGTGTTACCCAGGGTAGCGGGGTCTACGAGCAGTACTTC
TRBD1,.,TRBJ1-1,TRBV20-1,CSAGQGADTEAFF,TGCAGTGCTGGACAGGGGGCAGACACTGAAGCTTTCTTT
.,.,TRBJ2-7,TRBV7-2,CASAAGRRDTYEQYF,TGTGCCAGCGCAGCAGGGCGGAGGGATACCTACGAGCAGTACTTC
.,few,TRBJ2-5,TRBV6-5,CASSYFYPYQETQYF,TGTGCCAGCAGTTACTTTTATCCGTACCAAGAGACCCAGTACTTC
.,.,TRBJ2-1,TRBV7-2,CASNSRQSSYNEQFF,TGTGCCAGCAACTCCCGGCAGAGCTCCTACAATGAGCAGTTCTTC
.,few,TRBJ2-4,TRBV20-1,CSASGPISKNIQYF,TGCAGTGCTAGTGGACCGATTTCCAAAAACATTCAGTACTTC
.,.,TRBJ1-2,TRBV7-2,CASSRDPNYGYTF,TGTGCCAGCAGCCGGGACCCCAACTATGGCTACACCTTC
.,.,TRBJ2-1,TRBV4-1,CASSQDLDPMETQFF,TGCGCCAGCAGCCAAGACCTAGATCCAATGGAGACCCAGTTCTTC
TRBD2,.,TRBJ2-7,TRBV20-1,CSATKRASGTGEQYF,TGCAGTGCTACGAAGAGGGCTAGCGGGACGGGCGAGCAGTACTTC
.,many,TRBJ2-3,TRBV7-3,CASSSSGFQPQYF,TGTGCCAGCAGTTCCTCAGGGTTCCAACCGCAGTATTTT
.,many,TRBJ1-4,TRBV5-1,CASSPQQNEKLFF,TGCGCCAGCAGCCCTCAACAGAATGAAAAACTGTTTTTT
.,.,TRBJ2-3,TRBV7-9,CASRQEGRTTTQYF,TGTGCCAGCAGGCAGGAGGGCCGAACTACTACGCAGTATTTT
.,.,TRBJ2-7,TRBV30,CVWSQARGGIHEQYF,TGTGTCTGGAGCCAGGCAAGGGGCGGGATCCACGAGCAGTACTTC
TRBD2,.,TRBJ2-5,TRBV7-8,CASSQRTSGRGETQYF,TGTGCCAGCAGCCAACGGACTAGCGGGAGAGGAGAGACCCAGTACTTC
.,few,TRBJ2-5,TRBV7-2,CASEGQAETQYF,TGTGCCAGCGAGGGGCAAGCAGAGACCCAGTACTTC
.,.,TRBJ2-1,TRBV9,CASSVAPIGGYNEQFF,TGTGCCAGCAGCGTAGCTCCGATTGGTGGGTACAATGAGCAGTTCTTC
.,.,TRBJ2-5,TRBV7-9,CASSLRTTNEQYF,TGTGCCAGCAGCCTTCGGACCACCAATGAGCAGTACTTC
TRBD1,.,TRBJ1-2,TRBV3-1,CASSRRTGGEGPYGYTF,TGTGCCAGCAGCAGACGGACAGGGGGCGAGGGCCCCTATGGCTACACCTTC
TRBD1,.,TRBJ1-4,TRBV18,CASSPPGQPLDWDEKLFF,TGTGCCAGCTCACCGCCGGGACAGCCACTGGATTGGGATGAAAAACTGTTTTTT
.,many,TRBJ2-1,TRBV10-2,CASSEPDTGRTEQFF,TGCGCCAGCAGTGAGCCCGACACAGGGAGGACTGAGCAGTTCTTC
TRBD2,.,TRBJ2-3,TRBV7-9,CASSLASEAGGDTQYF,TGTGCCAGCAGCTTAGCGTCTGAGGCGGGGGGAGATACGCAGTATTTT
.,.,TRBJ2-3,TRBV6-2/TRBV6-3,CASRKRYSTITDTQYF,TGTGCCAGCCGAAAACGGTACTCTACTATCACAGATACGCAGTATTTT